Listed here are 12 T cell receptor beta chains from one sample, sequenced in a study of PD-1 blockade in classical Hodgkin lymphoma. Assay used: immunoSEQ multiplex PCR; TCRdb lists only in-frame clones, some missing. The table shows about 110,000 clones, with roughly nine tenths occurring only once. Relapse after autologous stem cell transplantation occurred in every patient, and brentuximab vedotin exposure varied. The starting material was peripheral blood mononuclear cells (PBMCs), obtained before the second cycle of nivolumab. The receptors originated from a human donor with classical Hodgkin lymphoma.

J is TRBJ1-1 and V is TRBV6-5; D ambiguous. The length of the CDR3 is 12 residues. CDR1 and CDR2 (germline): MNHEY, SVGAGI. Trimming cost V 8 bases and J 4 bases, with 11 bases left between them. The CDR3 is CASFRRGTEAFF. CDR3 DNA: TGTGCCAGCTTCCGGCGGGGCACTGAAGCTTTCTTT.

This chain links TRBV15 with TRBJ1-1; no reliable D call. Germline CDR1 LNHNV, CDR2 YYDKDF (reference sequence). This CDR3 has 15 amino acids. V lost 3 bases and J lost 5, with 16 bases in between. The CDR3 sequence: CATSRSLGVVTEAFF. The DNA of the CDR3 is TGTGCCACCAGCAGGTCGCTCGGGGTTGTGACTGAAGCTTTCTTT.

The table lists this clone with a count of one. Written as DNA, the CDR3 is TGTGCCACCAGCAGAGATGTGGCTAGGTACGAGCAGTACTTC. Amino acids: CATSRDVARYEQYF. The genes are TRBV15 and TRBJ2-7; unclear D gene. V was clipped by 0 bases and J by 4 bases, with 10 bases between them. The V gene's germline CDR1 is LNHNV and CDR2 YYDKDF (reference sequence). CDR3 length equals 14 residues.

Here the CDR3 reads CASMGPQVHRYGYTF. The DNA for the CDR3 is TGTGCCAGTATGGGCCCTCAAGTACACCGGTATGGCTACACCTTC. This chain uses TRBV19 with TRBJ1-2; D unclear. The CDR3 spans 15 residues. Per germline, CDR1 LNHDA and CDR2 SQIVND (reference sequence). Trimming pared 7 bases from V and 5 bases from J, leaving 20 bases between.

This clone is a singleton in its sample. This chain links TRBV7-2 with TRBJ2-7, with 7 nucleotides matching TRBD2. Germline V gene lookup returns CDR1 SGHTA and CDR2 FQGNSA. V lost 4 bases and J lost 3; bases outside the gene matches: 15. This CDR3 spans 17 amino acids. The CDR3 reads CASSSGSAWRESYEQYF. The DNA of the CDR3 is TGTGCCAGCAGCTCGGGTAGCGCTTGGCGGGAGAGCTACGAGCAGTACTTC. The entire variable domain, with the rest obtained from reference TRBV7-2 and TRBJ2-7, is as follows: GAGVSQSPSNKVTEKGKDVELRCDPISGHTALYWYRQSLGQGLEFLIYFQGNSAPDKSGLPSDRFSAERTGGSVSTLTIQRTQQEDSAVYLCASSSGSAWRESYEQYFGPGTRLTVT.

In its sample, this clone was seen once. The V call is TRBV11-2, the J call TRBJ2-3; D might be TRBD2 (5 bases). The germline V and J ends were trimmed by 3 bases and 4 bases, with 8 bases remaining between them. This CDR3 spans 13 amino acids. CDR1 SGHAT and CDR2 FQNNGV come from the germline V gene. The CDR3 spells CASSFVGADTQYF. For the CDR3, the DNA is TGTGCCAGCAGCTTCGTGGGAGCAGATACGCAGTATTTT.

V is TRBV29-1 and J is TRBJ1-1; D is ambiguous. Germline V CDR1 and CDR2: SQVTM, ANQGSEA. Trimming took off 4 bases at V and 0 bases at J, with 9 bases between the two ends. The CDR3 has 13 amino acids. The CDR3 reads CSVGEPMNTEAFF. The CDR3 DNA reads as TGCAGCGTTGGAGAGCCGATGAACACTGAAGCTTTCTTT.

The rearrangement links TRBV4-3 to TRBJ1-5; 11 nucleotides match TRBD1. The CDR3 contains 15 residues. Germline CDR1 reads LGHNA; CDR2 reads YSLEER. V lost 5 bases and J lost 6; bases outside the gene matches: 6. Here the CDR3 reads CASSIRTGGTQPQHF. The CDR3 DNA sequence: TGCGCCAGCAGCATTAGGACAGGGGGCACTCAGCCCCAGCATTTT.

CDR3 sequence (DNA): TGTGCCAGCAGCCCCTCGAAGGGGGAAAGCTCCTACAATGAGCAGTTCTTC. Amino acid sequence: CASSPSKGESSYNEQFF. V gene TRBV7-9 combines with J gene TRBJ2-1, with D perhaps TRBD1 (6 bases). Trimming pared 5 bases from V and 0 bases from J, leaving 17 bases between. The CDR3 covers 17 residues. Germline assignment: CDR1 SEHNR and CDR2 FQNEAQ (reference sequence).

The chain is built from TRBV7-9 and TRBJ1-1; TRBD1 is a possible D gene (5 bases). Germline values: CDR1 SEHNR, CDR2 FQNEAQ (reference sequence). V was pared by 7 bases and J by 1 base, with 16 bases between. The CDR3 spans 15 residues. The DNA of the CDR3 is TGTGCCAGCACCCAAGGGGCAGGGACGAACACTGAAGCTTTCTTT. Amino acid sequence: CASTQGAGTNTEAFF.

This clone has more than one count but fewer than ten. The J gene is TRBJ1-1, the V gene TRBV30; D is possibly TRBD1 (5 bases). Between the trimmed V and J ends, which lost 0 bases and 4 bases, there was a span of 9 bases. Germline-derived CDR1 and CDR2 are GTSNPN and SVGIG (reference sequence). The CDR3 is made up of 13 amino acids. This CDR3 is CAWSVLGVTEAFF. CDR3 nucleotide sequence: TGTGCCTGGAGTGTACTAGGGGTCACTGAAGCTTTCTTT.

Concerning this clone: Sequence at one end of the junction differs from germline and may be a read error. V usage is TRBV11-2 and J usage is TRBJ1-2; D is unclear. The germline V gene encodes CDR1 SGHAT and CDR2 FQNNGV. The CDR3 runs 14 residues. The chain's CDR3 is CASTLTRTNYGYTF. The CDR3 bases are TGTGCCAGCACCTTAACACGGACTAACTATGGCTACACCTTC. The variable domain in full, with the rest retrieved from reference TRBV11-2 and TRBJ1-2, is EAGVAQSPRYKIIEKRQSVAFWCNPISGHATLYWYQQILGQGPKLLIQFQNNGVVDDSQLPKDRFSAERLKGVDSTLKIQPAKLEDSAVYLCASTLTRTNYGYTFGSGTRLTVV.